This T cell receptor (beta chain) was captured in a study of blood T cell repertoires in COVID-19. For the study at large: COVID-19 samples, acute and convalescent, were from the United States, Italy and Spain.

Membership in each cohort depended on participant-reported clinical history. The CDR3 loop spans 15 amino acids. V trimming: 3 bases; J trimming: 6 bases; junction bases outside the gene matches: 7. Germline CDR1 and CDR2: SGHTA and FQGNSA. Clones were sequenced by immunoSEQ multiplex PCR, and TCRdb holds only the in-frame ones, with some missing. The repertoire holds about 120,000 clones, with over 80% as singletons. The clonotype originates from a woman aged 25 to 39 who had recovered from COVID-19. Input material: PBMCs or T cells enriched from blood (not recorded which). V gene TRBV7-2 combines with J gene TRBJ1-4; 7 bases are a match to TRBD1. The CDR3 nucleotides read TGTGCCAGCAGCTTCTCAGGGGGGACCTATGAAAAACTGTTTTTT. This translates into CASSFSGGTYEKLFF.